The 21 T cell receptor beta chains given below trace back to one sample, sequenced in a study of type 1 and type 2 diabetes patients. Amplification started from genomic DNA. The TCR beta CDR3 region was amplified using 30 forward and 13 reverse primers. One entry per CDR3 protein results from TCRdb running MiXCR on the multiplex PCR reads. The profile shows approximately 260,000 distinct CDR3 sequences, approximately 45% of them singletons. Sequenced input: peripheral blood mononuclear cells (PBMCs). These receptor sequences come from a man younger than 30 with type 2 diabetes.

This sequence joins TRBV6-4 and TRBJ2-3; D is undetermined. V was cut by 6 bases and J by 6 bases, with 16 bases left in between. There are 14 residues in the CDR3. Germline-derived CDR1 and CDR2 are MRHNA and SNTAGT. The CDR3 DNA follows: TGTGCCAGCAGCGTAGCTTACGGTACCGATACGCAGTATTTT. Translating it yields CASSVAYGTDTQYF.

This clonotype was seen a few times. J is TRBJ2-3 and V is TRBV27; D might be TRBD2 (5 bases). Trimming shortened V by 3 bases and J by 4 bases, and 14 bases separated the two germline ends. There are 15 residues in the CDR3. Per germline, CDR1 MNHEY and CDR2 SMNVEV (reference sequence). CDR3 in DNA: TGTGCCAGCAGTTTTAACGGCAACGGGGCAGATACGCAGTATTTT. The encoded protein is CASSFNGNGADTQYF.

This chain connects TRBV2 to TRBJ2-5, with 9 bases aligning to TRBD1. V was clipped by 4 bases and J by 5 bases; unmatched bases: 5. The CDR3 is made up of 14 amino acids. Germline lookup yields CDR1 SNHLY and CDR2 FYNNEI. CDR3 in amino acids: CASSGTGAVETQYF. CDR3 sequence (DNA): TGTGCCAGCAGTGGGACAGGGGCAGTGGAGACCCAGTACTTC.

The chain employs TRBV5-1 and TRBJ1-1, with D perhaps TRBD1 (6 bases). Per the germline V gene, CDR1 is SGHRS and CDR2 is YFSETQ. The CDR3 covers 15 residues. The V gene lost 2 bases and the J gene lost 1 base, with 12 bases spanning the gap. The CDR3 protein is CASSLVRGPNTEAFF. The DNA of the CDR3 is TGCGCCAGCAGCTTAGTCAGGGGTCCGAACACTGAAGCTTTCTTT.

The chain employs TRBV4-3 and TRBJ2-7; the D gene is possibly TRBD2 (6 bases). The CDR3 length is 15 residues. Germline V gene data show CDR1 as LGHNA and CDR2 as YSLEER. With 4 bases removed from V and 2 bases from J, the gap between germline ends came to 15 bases. DNA of the CDR3: TGCGCCAGCAGCCGGGAGGCTGGGAACCCCTACGAGCAGTACTTC. Translated: CASSREAGNPYEQYF.

In its sample, this clonotype was seen a few times. The chain joins TRBV27 to TRBJ2-1; D gene unclear. The ends were cut back, 5 bases at V and 12 bases at J, with 17 bases in the middle. CDR3 length: 13 residues. Germline assignment: CDR1 MNHEY and CDR2 SMNVEV (reference sequence). The CDR3 nucleotides read TGTGCCAGCAGTCCCCTAGGCGGCCTGGGGCAGTTCTTC. Translation gives CASSPLGGLGQFF.

This clonotype was observed a handful of times. This sequence joins TRBV15 and TRBJ2-7; D remains unclear. This CDR3 is 15 amino acids long. Per the germline V gene, CDR1 is LNHNV and CDR2 is YYDKDF (reference sequence). V was cut by 0 bases and J by 5 bases, with 14 bases left in between. CDR3 sequence reads: CATSREIGGSNEQYF. As DNA, the CDR3 is TGTGCCACCAGCAGAGAGATAGGTGGAAGTAACGAGCAGTACTTC.

V usage is TRBV12-3 or TRBV12-4 and J usage is TRBJ2-3; a weak D match, TRBD1 (5 bases). Trimming removed 5 bases from V and 0 bases from J, with 9 bases in between. This CDR3 has 14 amino acids. CDR3 in DNA: TGTGCCAGCAGTACAGGAGTCAGCACAGATACGCAGTATTTT. Residues: CASSTGVSTDTQYF.

The genes are TRBV6-6 and TRBJ2-7, with D tentatively TRBD2 (7 bases). The V and J ends lost 8 bases and 5 bases respectively, with 13 bases between them. This CDR3 spans 12 amino acids. CDR1 and CDR2 (germline): MNHNY, SVGAGI (reference sequence). The CDR3 protein is CASSEGGHEQYF. The CDR3 coding sequence is TGTGCCAGCTCAGAGGGGGGGCACGAGCAGTACTTC.

The sample holds a few counts of this clonotype. The chain uses TRBV10-2 and TRBJ2-7; D is undetermined. V was cut by 3 bases and J by 2 bases, with 8 bases left in between. The length of the CDR3 is 13 residues. Germline V lookup: CDR1 WSHSY, CDR2 SAAADI. CDR3 in DNA: TGCGCCAGCAGTGATTCGATACCCTACGAGCAGTACTTC. It yields the protein CASSDSIPYEQYF.

This clonotype was seen only a few times. The V gene is TRBV19, the J gene TRBJ2-7, with 8 bases aligning to TRBD1. This CDR3 region has 15 residues. The germline CDR1 and CDR2 sequences are LNHDA and SQIVND (reference sequence). J gave up 2 bases and V 10 bases, and 13 bases lay outside the gene matches. The CDR3 sequence is CATTPTGDRPYEQYF. CDR3 DNA: TGTGCCACTACACCGACAGGGGACCGTCCCTACGAGCAGTACTTC.

The J gene is TRBJ2-1, the V gene TRBV9; 9 bases are shared with TRBD1. There are 15 residues in the CDR3. Per the germline V gene, CDR1 is SGDLS and CDR2 is YYNGEE. The V and J ends lost 4 bases and 2 bases, in that order; junction bases with no gene match: 4. CDR3 sequence reads: CASSPGDRAYNEQFF. In nucleotides, the CDR3 is TGTGCCAGCAGCCCGGGGGACAGGGCCTACAATGAGCAGTTCTTC.

The CDR3 region is CASSIPGQGNEKLFF. CDR3 in DNA: TGTGCCAGCAGCATCCCGGGACAGGGTAATGAAAAACTGTTTTTT. This rearrangement joins TRBV28 to TRBJ1-4, with 9 bases identical to TRBD1. The CDR3 totals 15 residues. The junction had 6 bases not matched to a gene; V was cut back by 6 bases and J by 4 bases. Germline V CDR1 and CDR2: MDHEN, SYDVKM.

The gene calls are TRBV4-1 and TRBJ2-1; 9 nucleotides line up with TRBD2. The ends lost 3 bases at V and 1 base at J; junction bases unmatched: 10. The CDR3 spans 18 residues. Germline V gives CDR1 MGHRA, CDR2 YSYEKL. CDR3 nucleotide sequence: TGCGCCAGCAGCCAGAGCCCAAGCGGGAGGTTGTCCTACAATGAGCAGTTCTTC. Residues: CASSQSPSGRLSYNEQFF.

This clonotype came up a few times. J is TRBJ2-5 and V is TRBV24-1; D remains ambiguous. From germline, CDR1 is KGHDR and CDR2 SFDVKD. Trimming left V 4 bases short and J 2 bases short, with 7 bases between. The CDR3 covers 13 residues. CDR3 nucleotide sequence: TGTGCCACCAGTGAATGGGCGCAAGAGACCCAGTACTTC. This translates into CATSEWAQETQYF.

This chain joins TRBV2 and TRBJ2-3; D not certain. V dropped 8 bases and J dropped 1 base, with 7 bases sitting between them. Germline CDR1 and CDR2: SNHLY and FYNNEI. The CDR3 runs to 12 residues. Written as DNA, the CDR3 is TGTGCCAGCGAGTCCGGCACAGATACGCAGTATTTT. It encodes CASESGTDTQYF.

The CDR3 reads CASSSRDRPEAFF. CDR3 sequence (DNA): TGTGCCAGTAGTTCTCGGGACAGACCAGAAGCTTTCTTT. The J gene is TRBJ1-1, the V gene TRBV19, with 7 positions matching TRBD1. J was trimmed by 8 bases and V by 5 bases; bases with no gene match: 8. CDR3 size: 13 residues. CDR1 LNHDA and CDR2 SQIVND come from the germline V gene (reference sequence).

This clonotype was seen more than once but under ten times. The rearrangement links TRBV19 to TRBJ2-1; tentative D call: TRBD2 (6 bases). CDR1 LNHDA and CDR2 SQIVND come from the germline V gene (reference sequence). V shed 5 bases and J shed 3 bases, with 11 bases lying between them. The CDR3 loop spans 14 amino acids. CDR3 nucleotide sequence: TGTGCCAGTAGTCACCGGGACTTCTACAATGAGCAGTTCTTC. This codes for CASSHRDFYNEQFF.

This chain links TRBV4-2 with TRBJ1-1; D gene unclear. The CDR3 consists of 14 residues. V was shortened by 5 bases and J by 1 base, with 11 bases between the two germline ends. CDR1 and CDR2 from the germline V gene are LGHNA and YNFKEQ. CDR3 nucleotide sequence: TGTGCCAGCAGCTTAACGGAAAGGAACACTGAAGCTTTCTTT. Translated: CASSLTERNTEAFF.

The chain has TRBV6-4 and TRBJ2-7; the match to TRBD2 covers 8 bases. Germline V gene sequence: CDR1 MRHNA, CDR2 SNTAGT. J gave up 2 bases and V 10 bases, and 13 bases lay outside the gene matches. The length of the CDR3 is 15 residues. The CDR3: CATYWGGGWTYEQYF. The CDR3 bases are TGTGCCACCTATTGGGGCGGGGGGTGGACCTACGAGCAGTACTTC.

The rearrangement joins TRBV5-1 to TRBJ2-7, with D tentatively TRBD1 (6 bases). Germline V lookup: CDR1 SGHRS, CDR2 YFSETQ. The CDR3 totals 15 residues. V lost 5 bases and J lost 1, with 16 bases in between. In nucleotides, the CDR3 is TGCGCCAGCAGTTACCATGGGGGCGATTCCTACGAGCAGTACTTC. Its translation is CASSYHGGDSYEQYF.